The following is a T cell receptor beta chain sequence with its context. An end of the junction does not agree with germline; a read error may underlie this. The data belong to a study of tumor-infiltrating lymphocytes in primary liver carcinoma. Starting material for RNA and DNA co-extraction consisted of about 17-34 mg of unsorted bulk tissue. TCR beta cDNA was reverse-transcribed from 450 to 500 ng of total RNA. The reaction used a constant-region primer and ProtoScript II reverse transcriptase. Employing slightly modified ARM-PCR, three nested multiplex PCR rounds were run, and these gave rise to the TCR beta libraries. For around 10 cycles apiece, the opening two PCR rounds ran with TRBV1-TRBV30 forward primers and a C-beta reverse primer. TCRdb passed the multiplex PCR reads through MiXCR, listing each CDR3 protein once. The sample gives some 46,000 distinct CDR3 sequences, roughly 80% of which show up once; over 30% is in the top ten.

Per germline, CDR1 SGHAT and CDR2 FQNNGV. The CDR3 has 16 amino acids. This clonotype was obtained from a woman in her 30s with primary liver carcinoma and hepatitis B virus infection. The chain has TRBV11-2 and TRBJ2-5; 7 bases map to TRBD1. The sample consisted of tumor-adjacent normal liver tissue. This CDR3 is CSSSTRTGDAKETQYF. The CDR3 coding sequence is TGTTCCAGCAGCACAAGAACAGGGGACGCGAAAGAGACTCAGTACTTC.